This T cell receptor beta chain was observed in a study of shared clonotypes between healthy human individuals. Background on the study: CD4 naive cells filled three plates per donor, CD4 memory three, CD8 naive two and CD8 memory one. Study outcomes and limitations: Lower generation probabilities were found for non-shared clonotypes than for those shared by all four donors.

The CDR3 sequence is 11 residues long. Germline V CDR1 and CDR2: DFQATT, SNEGSKA (reference sequence). Deletions cut 8 bases from V and 7 bases from J, with 14 bases between. Repertoires were generated with immunoSEQ multiplex PCR, while TCRdb's copy carries only in-frame clones and drops some. The table shows roughly 2.5 million clones, with approximately 92% occurring only once. Notes on this clone: As yet, its antigen is unknown.

Adults of Caucasian background living in Nashville, Tennessee made up all donors. Sample: naive CD4+ T cells sorted from blood. Regarding subset: CD45RA+ positively selected. The receptor was derived from a man aged 18 to 30 in good health. The rearrangement joins TRBV20-1 to TRBJ1-2; no firm D call. This CDR3 is CSFVTYLGYTF. The CDR3 DNA reads TGCAGTTTTGTGACCTATCTTGGCTACACCTTC.